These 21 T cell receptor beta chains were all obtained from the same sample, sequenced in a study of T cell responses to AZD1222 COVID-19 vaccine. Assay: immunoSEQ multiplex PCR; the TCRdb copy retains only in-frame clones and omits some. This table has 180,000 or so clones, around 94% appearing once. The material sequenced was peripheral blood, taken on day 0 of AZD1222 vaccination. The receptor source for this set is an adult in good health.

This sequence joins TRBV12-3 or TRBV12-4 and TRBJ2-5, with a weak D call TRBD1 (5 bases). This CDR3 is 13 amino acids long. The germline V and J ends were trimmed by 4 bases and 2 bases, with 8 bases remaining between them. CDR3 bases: TGTGCCAGCAGTTCCAGGGTACAAGAGACCCAGTACTTC. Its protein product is CASSSRVQETQYF.

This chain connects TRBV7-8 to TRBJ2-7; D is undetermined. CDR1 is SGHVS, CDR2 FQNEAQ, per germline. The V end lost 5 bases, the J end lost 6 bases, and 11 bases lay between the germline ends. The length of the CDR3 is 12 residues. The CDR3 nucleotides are TGTGCCAGCAGCGCCATAGGCGGCGAGCAGTACTTC. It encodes CASSAIGGEQYF. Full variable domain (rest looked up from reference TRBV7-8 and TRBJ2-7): GAGVSQSPRYKVAKRGQDVALRCDPISGHVSLFWYQQALGQGPEFLTYFQNEAQLDKSGLPSDRFFAERPEGSVSTLKIQRTQQEDSAVYLCASSAIGGEQYFGPGTRLTVT.

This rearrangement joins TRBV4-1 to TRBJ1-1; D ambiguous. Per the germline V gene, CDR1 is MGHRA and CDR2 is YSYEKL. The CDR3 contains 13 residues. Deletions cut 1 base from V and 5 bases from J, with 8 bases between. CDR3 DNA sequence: TGCGCCAGCAGCCAAGGGGAAAGGACTGAAGCTTTCTTT. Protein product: CASSQGERTEAFF.

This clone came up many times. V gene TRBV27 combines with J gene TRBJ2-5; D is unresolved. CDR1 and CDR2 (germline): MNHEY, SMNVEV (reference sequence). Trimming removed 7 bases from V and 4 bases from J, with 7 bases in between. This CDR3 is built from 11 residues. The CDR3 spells CASMFGETQYF. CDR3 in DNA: TGTGCCAGCATGTTCGGAGAGACCCAGTACTTC.

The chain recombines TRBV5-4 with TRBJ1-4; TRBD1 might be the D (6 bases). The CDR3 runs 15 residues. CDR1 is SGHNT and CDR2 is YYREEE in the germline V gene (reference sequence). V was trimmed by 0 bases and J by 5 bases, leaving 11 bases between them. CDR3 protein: CASSLARGSNEKLFF. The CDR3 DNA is TGTGCCAGCAGCTTGGCCAGGGGATCAAATGAAAAACTGTTTTTT.

The CDR3 nucleotides are TGTGCCAGCAGTTTTTTCGGCCGTCAGCCCCAGCATTTT. Translating it yields CASSFFGRQPQHF. The V gene is TRBV12-3 or TRBV12-4, the J gene TRBJ1-5; no reliable D call. V was shortened by 3 bases and J by 6 bases, with 9 bases between the two germline ends. The CDR3 loop spans 13 amino acids.

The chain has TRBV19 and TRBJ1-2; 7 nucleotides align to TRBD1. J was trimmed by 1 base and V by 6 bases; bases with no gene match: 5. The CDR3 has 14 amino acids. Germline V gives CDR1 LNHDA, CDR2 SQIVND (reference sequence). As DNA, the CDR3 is TGTGCCAGTAGCGGACAGGCAATTAACTATGGCTACACCTTC. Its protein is CASSGQAINYGYTF.

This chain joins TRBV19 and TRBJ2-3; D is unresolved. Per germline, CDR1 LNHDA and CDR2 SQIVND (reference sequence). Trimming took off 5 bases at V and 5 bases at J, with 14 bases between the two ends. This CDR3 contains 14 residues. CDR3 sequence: CASSSDLLGDTQYF. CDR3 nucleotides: TGTGCCAGTAGTTCGGACCTTCTGGGAGATACGCAGTATTTT.

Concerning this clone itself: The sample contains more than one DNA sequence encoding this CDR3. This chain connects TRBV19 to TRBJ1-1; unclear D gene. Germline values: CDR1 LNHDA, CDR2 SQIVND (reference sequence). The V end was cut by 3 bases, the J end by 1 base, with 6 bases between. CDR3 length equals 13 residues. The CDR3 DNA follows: TGTGCCAGTAGTATTGGCGGGAACACTGAAGCTTTCTTT. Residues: CASSIGGNTEAFF.

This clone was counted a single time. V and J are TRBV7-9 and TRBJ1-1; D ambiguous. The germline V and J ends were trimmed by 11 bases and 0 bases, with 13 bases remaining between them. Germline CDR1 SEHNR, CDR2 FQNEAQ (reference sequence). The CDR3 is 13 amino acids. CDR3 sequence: CAASVPMNTEAFF. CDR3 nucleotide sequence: TGTGCCGCCTCTGTCCCGATGAACACTGAAGCTTTCTTT.

The CDR3 sequence: CASSFEPLSLRSTEAFF. The CDR3 nucleotides are TGCGCCAGCAGCTTCGAACCACTCTCCCTTCGGAGCACTGAAGCTTTCTTT. The V gene is TRBV5-1, the J gene TRBJ1-1; the D is unclear. There are 17 residues in the CDR3. CDR1 SGHRS and CDR2 YFSETQ come from the germline V gene. V shed 2 bases and J shed 4 bases, with 21 bases lying between them.

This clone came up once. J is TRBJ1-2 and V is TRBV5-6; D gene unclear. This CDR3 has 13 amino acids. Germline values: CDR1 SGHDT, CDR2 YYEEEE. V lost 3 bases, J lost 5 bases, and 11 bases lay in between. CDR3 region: CASSSPLEYGYTF. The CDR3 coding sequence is TGTGCCAGCAGCTCCCCACTCGAGTATGGCTACACCTTC.

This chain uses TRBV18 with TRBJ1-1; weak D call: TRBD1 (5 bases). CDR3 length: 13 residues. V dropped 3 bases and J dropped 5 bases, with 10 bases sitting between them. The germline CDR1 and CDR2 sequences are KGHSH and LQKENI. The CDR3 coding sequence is TGTGCCAGCTCACCGGGACCACGGACTGAAGCTTTCTTT. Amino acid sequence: CASSPGPRTEAFF.

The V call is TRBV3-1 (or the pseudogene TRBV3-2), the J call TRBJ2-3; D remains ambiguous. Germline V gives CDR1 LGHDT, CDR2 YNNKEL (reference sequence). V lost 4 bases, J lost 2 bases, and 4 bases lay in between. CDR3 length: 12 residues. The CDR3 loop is CASSPYTDTQYF. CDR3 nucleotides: TGTGCCAGCAGCCCCTACACAGATACGCAGTATTTT.

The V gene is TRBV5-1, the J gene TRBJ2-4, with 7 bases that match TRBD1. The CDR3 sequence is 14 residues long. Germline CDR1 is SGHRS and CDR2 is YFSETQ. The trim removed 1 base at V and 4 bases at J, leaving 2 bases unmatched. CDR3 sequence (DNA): TGCGCCAGCAGCTTGACAGGGGATAAAAACATTCAGTACTTC. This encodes CASSLTGDKNIQYF.

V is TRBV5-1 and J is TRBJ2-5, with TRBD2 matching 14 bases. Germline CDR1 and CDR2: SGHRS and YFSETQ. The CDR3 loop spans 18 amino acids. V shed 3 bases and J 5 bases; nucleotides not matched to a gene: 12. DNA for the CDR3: TGCGCCAGCAGCTCGACGGGACTAGCGGGAGTATTAGCGGAGACCCAGTACTTC. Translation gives CASSSTGLAGVLAETQYF.

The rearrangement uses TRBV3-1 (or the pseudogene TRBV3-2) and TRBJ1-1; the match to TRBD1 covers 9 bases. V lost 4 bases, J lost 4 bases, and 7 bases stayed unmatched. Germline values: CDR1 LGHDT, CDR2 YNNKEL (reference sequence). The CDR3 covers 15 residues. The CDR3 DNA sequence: TGTGCCAGCAGCCTAGGGGACAGGGTGGGCACTGAAGCTTTCTTT. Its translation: CASSLGDRVGTEAFF.

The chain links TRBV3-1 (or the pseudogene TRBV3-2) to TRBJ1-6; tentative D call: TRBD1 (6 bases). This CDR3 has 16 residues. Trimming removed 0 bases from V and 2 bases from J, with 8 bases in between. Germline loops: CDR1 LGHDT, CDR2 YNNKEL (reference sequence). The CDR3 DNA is TGTGCCAGCAGCCAAGAGGCAGGGGCCTATAATTCACCCCTCCACTTT. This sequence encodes CASSQEAGAYNSPLHF.

The CDR3 coding sequence is TGTGCCAGCAGCCGGGACGGAGGGTCCTACGAGCAGTACTTC. The encoded protein is CASSRDGGSYEQYF. J is TRBJ2-7 and V is TRBV5-4; TRBD2 might be the D (6 bases). Germline CDR1 is SGHNT and CDR2 is YYREEE (reference sequence). Trimming took off 4 bases at V and 1 base at J, with 12 bases between the two ends. This CDR3 has 14 amino acids.

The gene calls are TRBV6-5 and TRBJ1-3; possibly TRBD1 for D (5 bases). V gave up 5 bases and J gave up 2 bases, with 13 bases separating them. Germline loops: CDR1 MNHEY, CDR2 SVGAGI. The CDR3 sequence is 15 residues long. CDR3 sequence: CASSPLGGTGNTIYF. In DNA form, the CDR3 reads TGTGCCAGCAGTCCCTTGGGGGGGACTGGAAACACCATATATTTT.

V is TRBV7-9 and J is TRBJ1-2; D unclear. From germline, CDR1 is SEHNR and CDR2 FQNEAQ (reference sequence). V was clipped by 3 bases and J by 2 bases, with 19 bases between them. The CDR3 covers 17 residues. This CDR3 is CASSFLGSSGSNYGYTF. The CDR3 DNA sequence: TGTGCCAGCAGCTTCCTTGGGTCCTCAGGAAGCAACTATGGCTACACCTTC.